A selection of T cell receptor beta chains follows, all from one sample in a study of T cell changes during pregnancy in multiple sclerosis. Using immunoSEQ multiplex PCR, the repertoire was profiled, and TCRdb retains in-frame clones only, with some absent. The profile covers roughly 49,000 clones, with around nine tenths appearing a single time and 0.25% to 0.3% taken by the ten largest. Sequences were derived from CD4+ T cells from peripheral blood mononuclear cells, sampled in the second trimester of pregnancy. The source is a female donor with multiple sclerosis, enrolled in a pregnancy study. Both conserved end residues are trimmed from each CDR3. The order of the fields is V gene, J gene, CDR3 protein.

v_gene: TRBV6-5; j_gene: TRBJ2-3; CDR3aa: ATTSGGAWDTQY
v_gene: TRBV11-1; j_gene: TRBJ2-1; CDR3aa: ASSLGQGARLADPNEQF
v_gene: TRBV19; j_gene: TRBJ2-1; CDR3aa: ASSSDRSSYNEQF
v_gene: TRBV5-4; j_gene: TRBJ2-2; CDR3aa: ASSLGHGGDTGELF
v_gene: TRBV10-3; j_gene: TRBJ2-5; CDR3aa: AIGLSETQY
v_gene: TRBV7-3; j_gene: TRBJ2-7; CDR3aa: ASSPDARSSYEQY
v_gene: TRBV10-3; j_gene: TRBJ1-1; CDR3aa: AISEPRSGGDTEAF
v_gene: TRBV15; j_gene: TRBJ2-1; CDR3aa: ATSRELWGTNEQF
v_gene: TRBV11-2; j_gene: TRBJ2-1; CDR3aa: ASSFIRGGYNEQF
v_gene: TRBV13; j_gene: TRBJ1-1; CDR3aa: ASSPRQGADTEAF
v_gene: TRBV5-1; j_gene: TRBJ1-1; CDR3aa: ASRPTGTGTEAF
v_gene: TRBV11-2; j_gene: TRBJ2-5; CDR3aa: ASSRSIGQGAETQY
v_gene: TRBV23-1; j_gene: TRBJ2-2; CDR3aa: ASSQRNLRQGNTGELF
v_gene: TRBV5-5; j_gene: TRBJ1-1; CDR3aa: ASSWGEMNTEAF
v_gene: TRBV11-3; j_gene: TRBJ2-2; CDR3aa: ASSRLATGELF
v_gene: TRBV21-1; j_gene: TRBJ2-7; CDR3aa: ASSNGALRDYSYEQY
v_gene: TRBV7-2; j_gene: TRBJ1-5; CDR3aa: ASSLGGGHNQPQH
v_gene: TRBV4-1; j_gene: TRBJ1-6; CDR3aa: ASSPRWGGGYNSPLH
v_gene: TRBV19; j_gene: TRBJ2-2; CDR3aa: ASSIRGNGGELF
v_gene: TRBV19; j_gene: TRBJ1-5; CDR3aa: ASSIDRQPQH
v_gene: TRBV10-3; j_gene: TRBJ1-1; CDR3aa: AISEQVGGEAF
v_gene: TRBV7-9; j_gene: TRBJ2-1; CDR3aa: ASSLQIKGQGSYNEQF
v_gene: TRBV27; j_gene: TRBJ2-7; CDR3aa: ASAGPYEQY
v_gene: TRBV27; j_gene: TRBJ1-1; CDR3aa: ASSASGTGRTEAF
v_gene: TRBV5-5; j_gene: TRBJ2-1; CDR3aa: ASSLDYSYNEQF
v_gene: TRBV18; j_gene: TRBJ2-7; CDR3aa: ASSPLRTGGKDEQY
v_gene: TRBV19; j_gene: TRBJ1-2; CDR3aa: ASSIGPTGTAGYT
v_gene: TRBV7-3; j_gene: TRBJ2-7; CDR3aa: ASSLGGGQGYEQY
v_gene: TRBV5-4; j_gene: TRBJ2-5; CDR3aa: ASSREGGSGETQY
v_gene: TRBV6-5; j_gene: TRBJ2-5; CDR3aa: ASSSEPQETQY
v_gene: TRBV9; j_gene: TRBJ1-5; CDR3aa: ASSARDNQPQH
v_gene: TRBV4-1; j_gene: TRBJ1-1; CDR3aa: ASSQVDRNTEAF
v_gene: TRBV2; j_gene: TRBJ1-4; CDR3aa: ASSRGGADEKLF
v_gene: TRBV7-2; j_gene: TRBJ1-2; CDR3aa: ASSLGVSYGYT
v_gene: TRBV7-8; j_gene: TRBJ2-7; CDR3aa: ASSLGRQGFHEQY
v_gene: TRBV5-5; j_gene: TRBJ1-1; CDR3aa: ASSLGAGRNTEAF